Following are 10 T cell receptor beta chains from one sample sequenced in a study of radiotherapy plus CTLA-4 blockade in lung cancer. Method: immunoSEQ multiplex PCR; TCRdb's copy keeps in-frame clones and lacks some. The sample carries roughly 59,000 clones, approximately 65% recorded once. The source was peripheral blood, collected from a patient treated with radiotherapy plus ipilimumab. Receptors were obtained from a human donor with non-small cell lung cancer whose response to radiotherapy plus ipilimumab could not be evaluated.

The chain combines TRBV10-1 with TRBJ2-7; 13 bases are a match to TRBD2. J gave up 0 bases and V 1 base, and 3 bases lay outside the gene matches. CDR1 WNHNN and CDR2 SYGVQD come from the germline V gene (reference sequence). There are 17 residues in the CDR3. Here the CDR3 reads CASSELGLAGSSYEQYF. CDR3 nucleotides: TGCGCCAGCAGTGAGTTGGGACTAGCGGGGAGCTCCTACGAGCAGTACTTC.

The chain recombines TRBV5-4 with TRBJ2-1, with 9 positions matching TRBD2. Germline CDR1 reads SGHNT; CDR2 reads YYREEE (reference sequence). This CDR3 is built from 16 residues. After removal of 0 bases from V and 5 bases from J, the junction contained 6 bases not matched to a gene. CDR3 protein: CASSLGNLAGNNEQFF. CDR3 nucleotide sequence: TGTGCCAGCAGCTTGGGTAATCTAGCGGGGAACAATGAGCAGTTCTTC.

This chain joins TRBV6-5 and TRBJ1-1, with a possible D match to TRBD1 (6 bases). With 1 base removed from V and 1 base from J, the gap between germline ends came to 10 bases. There are 15 residues in the CDR3. CDR1 MNHEY and CDR2 SVGAGI come from the germline V gene. The CDR3 here is CASSYYWTANTEAFF. In DNA form, the CDR3 reads TGTGCCAGCAGTTACTACTGGACAGCGAACACTGAAGCTTTCTTT.

This clone was recorded once. The chain links TRBV27 to TRBJ2-3; 15 nucleotides align to TRBD2. Unmatched junction bases numbered 4, after V lost 1 base and J lost 5 bases. The CDR3 has 17 amino acids. Germline CDR1 MNHEY, CDR2 SMNVEV (reference sequence). CDR3 in DNA: TGTGCCAGCAGTTTATGGACTAGCGGGGGGGCGGGAGATACGCAGTATTTT. Translation gives CASSLWTSGGAGDTQYF.

This clone was picked up a small number of times. This chain joins TRBV28 and TRBJ1-1; D is perhaps TRBD1 (5 bases). Germline CDR1 is MDHEN and CDR2 is SYDVKM. The CDR3 has 14 residues. V dropped 8 bases and J dropped 5 bases, with 18 bases sitting between them. The CDR3 sequence is CASAAGGDYTEAFF. The CDR3 region has the DNA TGTGCCAGCGCCGCTGGGGGGGATTATACTGAAGCTTTCTTT.

This sequence joins TRBV25-1 and TRBJ2-3, with TRBD2 matching 10 bases. The CDR3 totals 16 residues. CDR1 and CDR2 (germline): MGHDK, SYGVNS. The V and J ends lost 1 base and 2 bases, in that order; junction bases with no gene match: 3. CDR3 protein: CASSELTSGNTDTQYF. The DNA for the CDR3 is TGTGCCAGCAGTGAATTAACTAGCGGGAACACAGATACGCAGTATTTT.

The DNA of the CDR3 is TGTGCCAGCAGCCTCCGACTAGCGAGCACAGATACGCAGTATTTT. It translates to CASSLRLASTDTQYF. The chain has TRBV11-2 and TRBJ2-3, with 8 bases matching TRBD2. Germline loops: CDR1 SGHAT, CDR2 FQNNGV. V lost 5 bases and J lost 0; bases outside the gene matches: 4. The CDR3 has 15 residues.

V usage is TRBV7-3 and J usage is TRBJ2-7; D perhaps matches TRBD2 (6 bases). The CDR3 runs to 14 residues. V lost 4 bases and J lost 5, with 15 bases in between. Germline-derived CDR1 and CDR2 are SGHTA and FQGTGA. CDR3: CASSSLASNNEQYF. As DNA, the CDR3 is TGTGCCAGCAGCTCTCTAGCGTCTAACAACGAGCAGTACTTC.

The rearrangement joins TRBV18 to TRBJ2-3, with a weak D call TRBD1 (6 bases). CDR3 length: 14 residues. V was shortened by 4 bases and J by 1 base, with 9 bases between the two germline ends. CDR1 and CDR2 (germline): KGHSH, LQKENI. DNA for the CDR3: TGTGCCAGCTCACTACAGGGAGGCACAGATACGCAGTATTTT. This sequence encodes CASSLQGGTDTQYF.

The chain joins TRBV5-1 to TRBJ2-7; TRBD2 matches at 15 bases. CDR1 and CDR2 (germline): SGHRS, YFSETQ. The CDR3 is made up of 17 amino acids. V lost 1 base, J lost 1 base, and 3 bases stayed unmatched. CDR3 nucleotide sequence: TGCGCCAGCAGCTTGAGGGGACTAGCGGGAGGTTCCTACGAGCAGTACTTC. It specifies CASSLRGLAGGSYEQYF.